The source of this T cell receptor beta chain is a study of cytomegalovirus exposure and HLA in healthy donors. In regard to this clone: What it binds is unknown.

It was with 60 Vbeta and 13 Jbeta primers that the PCR ran. Some clones are missing from TCRdb's copy, which holds only in-frame ones; the method was immunoSEQ multiplex PCR. This sample lists some 120,000 clones; its ten largest clones have 6.5% to 7%. Germline CDR1 ENHRY, CDR2 SYGVKD. The CDR3 covers 16 residues. V shed 5 bases, J shed 7 bases, and the junction held 14 bases outside the gene matches. The study, taken as a whole, reports: In a later analysis, at a false discovery rate of 0.05, over 15,000 TCR beta sequences were associated with HLA alleles. TCR beta chain V- and J-gene trimming was linked, in a later analysis, to a missense variant in DCLRE1C. Confirmation was obtained in vitro that a few CMV-associated chains are specific for CMV antigens. Immune exposure information comprised only CMV serostatus.

The TCR comes from a man aged 35 to 55 in good health and CMV-seropositive. The rearrangement links TRBV10-3 to TRBJ1-2; TRBD1 matches at 9 bases. Sequencing was carried out using PBMCs. CDR3 sequence (DNA): TGTGCCATCAGTCCGCTCCGGGACAGGGCTCTGACTGGCTACACCTTC. It encodes CAISPLRDRALTGYTF.